This TCR beta chain was sequenced during a study of T cells after yellow fever vaccination. Whole-study results and caveats: Most clones from primary vaccination were detected again post-booster (roughly 95% CD4, 88% CD8). CD4 and CD8 compartments shared a small share of clonotypes. Abundant clonotypes from the bulk population could contaminate FACS-sorted repertoires.

The V end lost 1 base, the J end lost 6 bases, and 11 bases lay between the germline ends. The germline CDR1 and CDR2 sequences are SGHTA and FQGNSA. This CDR3 spans 14 amino acids. The 5'RACE template-switching step produced TCR cDNA and added a universal primer site and UMIs. TCRdb independently ran MiXCR on the 5' RACE reads; one entry per CDR3 protein. Here the sample spans more than 120,000 distinct CDR3 sequences, roughly 8.2% being singletons. This clonotype was observed many times. Its antigen is undetermined. The chain carries TRBV7-2 and TRBJ2-3, with D uncertain. This clonotype originated in a man aged 30-40 years who received the YFV17D yellow fever vaccine. The sample here was CD4+ T cells sorted from PBMCs, taken 5 days after the yellow fever booster vaccination. CDR3 sequence: CASSLVPQADTQYF. The CDR3, as DNA: TGTGCCAGCAGCTTAGTGCCCCAGGCGGATACGCAGTATTTT.